The present entry profiles one T cell receptor beta chain with its context. The data stem from a study of blood T cell repertoires in COVID-19. Looking at the study overall: Acute-phase and convalescent COVID-19 samples originated in the United States, Italy and Spain. Sources were T cells, B-cell-depleted T cells, or PBMCs; the material itself was cDNA or gDNA.

CDR1 SGHRS and CDR2 YFSETQ come from the germline V gene. V was clipped by 4 bases and J by 7 bases; unmatched bases: 8. The CDR3 is 15 amino acids. Per the original data handling: Amplifying reference gene primers gave estimates of nucleated cell counts. Repertoires were generated with immunoSEQ multiplex PCR, while TCRdb's copy carries only in-frame clones and drops some. V and J calls and clone size come straight from that table; D and trimming were deduced from the DNA. The table has about 64,000 clones, roughly 80% seen once. V gene TRBV5-1 combines with J gene TRBJ1-6, with 7 bases that match TRBD1. Sequencing input: peripheral blood. This clonotype was obtained from a human donor in a cohort sampled during active COVID-19. The CDR3 protein is CASSLQTGLNSPLHF. The DNA of the CDR3 is TGCGCCAGCAGCCTACAGACAGGGTTAAATTCACCCCTCCACTTT.